One and the same sample provided the 6 T cell receptor beta chains below, sequenced in a study of spatial heterogeneity in lung cancer. The study, taken as a whole, reports: In tumors, expanded intratumoral alpha and beta TCR counts tracked mutation counts.

Their antigen targets remain unknown. TCRdb processed the 5' RACE reads anew with MiXCR; each CDR3 protein has one entry. The sample lists about 11,000 distinct CDR3 sequences; 9.5% to 15% were seen once. Time point given: sample taken at primary tumor resection. The sequencing here drew on lung tumor tissue, taken at surgery. Every receptor here comes from a male donor with early-stage non-small cell lung cancer.

The chain has TRBV2 and TRBJ1-2; TRBD1 might be the D (5 bases). The V end was cut by 3 bases, the J end by 6 bases, with 11 bases between. Germline CDR1 is SNHLY and CDR2 is FYNNEI. The CDR3 covers 13 residues. The CDR3: CASSEVGQNGYTF. In DNA, the CDR3 is TGTGCCAGCAGTGAGGTGGGGCAGAATGGCTACACCTTC.

V and J are TRBV20-1 and TRBJ2-7; no clear D gene. V was clipped by 0 bases and J by 2 bases, with 8 bases between them. CDR3 size: 13 residues. Germline V gene lookup returns CDR1 DFQATT and CDR2 SNEGSKA (reference sequence). CDR3 loop: CSARDLRAYEQYF. The CDR3 region has the DNA TGCAGTGCTAGAGATCTTCGGGCCTACGAGCAGTACTTC.

The chain employs TRBV6-1 and TRBJ2-3, with 8 positions matching TRBD2. The CDR3 consists of 13 residues. The ends lost 7 bases at V and 3 bases at J; junction bases unmatched: 3. Per germline, CDR1 MNHNS and CDR2 SASEGT. The CDR3 DNA is TGTGCCAGCACGGGGGGGCCGACAGATACGCAGTATTTT. Residues: CASTGGPTDTQYF.

The CDR3 is CSASHWQGGSEQYF. CDR3 in DNA: TGCAGTGCTAGTCACTGGCAGGGTGGCAGCGAGCAGTACTTC. V is TRBV20-1 and J is TRBJ2-7, with D perhaps TRBD1 (5 bases). Looked up from germline, CDR1 is DFQATT and CDR2 is SNEGSKA (reference sequence). The CDR3 has 14 amino acids. Trimming cost V 3 bases and J 6 bases, with 18 bases left between them.

The rearrangement uses TRBV20-1 and TRBJ2-3; 14 bases match TRBD2. CDR1 and CDR2 from the germline V gene are DFQATT and SNEGSKA (reference sequence). The CDR3 contains 16 residues. V was clipped by 6 bases and J by 5 bases; unmatched bases: 10. CDR3 in DNA: TGCAGTGCCCGAGGGGGGACTAGCGGGGGCCAAGATACGCAGTATTTT. It codes for CSARGGTSGGQDTQYF.

This clonotype was seen ten or more times. This chain links TRBV5-6 with TRBJ2-1; 9 bases agree with TRBD2. The CDR3 loop spans 15 amino acids. CDR1 is SGHDT, CDR2 YYEEEE, per germline. Germline trimming cut 5 bases from V and 1 base from J; bases unmatched to any gene: 4. CDR3 protein: CASSVTSGSYNEQFF. The CDR3 nucleotides read TGTGCCAGCAGTGTGACTAGCGGTTCCTACAATGAGCAGTTCTTC.